Listed below are T cell receptor beta chains from one sample, sequenced in a study of blood T cell repertoires in COVID-19. Sequencing was performed with immunoSEQ multiplex PCR; in TCRdb, only in-frame clones are kept and a portion is missing. Of about 170,000 clones listed, 82% were seen once; the top ten hold roughly 9%. Sequenced: peripheral blood. The receptor source for this set is a woman aged 70-85 years with acute or convalescent COVID-19. Both conserved end residues are part of each CDR3. The order of the fields is V gene, J gene, clone size, D gene, CDR3 DNA, CDR3 protein. D genes are given only for firm matches. Only part of the rows carry a size: once, few, many, or a class if the clone is expanded.

V: TRBV28
J: TRBJ1-4
size: -
D: -
DNA: TGTGCCAGCAGGACCCACTCCGGGACAAGCCTTGAAAAACTGTTTTTT
CDR3: CASRTHSGTSLEKLFF

V: TRBV11-3
J: TRBJ2-2
size: -
D: TRBD1
DNA: TGTGCCAGCAGCTTGCCGCCCGGGACAGGGGCCGGGGAGCTGTTTTTT
CDR3: CASSLPPGTGAGELFF

V: TRBV6-4
J: TRBJ2-1
size: -
D: -
DNA: TGTGCCAGCAGTGACGGCCTGGGCCAGTACAATGAGCAGTTCTTC
CDR3: CASSDGLGQYNEQFF

V: TRBV9
J: TRBJ1-6
size: -
D: -
DNA: TGTGCCAGCAGCGTAGGGTCAGGAGGGTATTCACCCCTCCACTTT
CDR3: CASSVGSGGYSPLHF

V: TRBV5-8
J: TRBJ2-1
size: -
D: -
DNA: TGTGCCAGCAGTTCAATCGACAGCTACAATGAGCAGTTCTTC
CDR3: CASSSIDSYNEQFF

V: TRBV10-3
J: TRBJ2-5
size: -
D: -
DNA: TGTGCCATCAGTGGGGCCGAGACCACGGTGCAAGAGACCCAGTACTTC
CDR3: CAISGAETTVQETQYF

V: TRBV19
J: TRBJ1-2
size: -
D: -
DNA: TGTGCCAGTAGTTCCGCCGGGAGAAGTAACTATGGCTACACCTTC
CDR3: CASSSAGRSNYGYTF

V: TRBV11-2
J: TRBJ2-3
size: -
D: -
DNA: TGTGCCAGCAGCTTAGCAGGCACAGATACGCAGTATTTT
CDR3: CASSLAGTDTQYF

V: TRBV29-1
J: TRBJ1-2
size: -
D: -
DNA: TGCAGCGCCTCCCCGGGACAAGGTTTAGGCTACACCTTC
CDR3: CSASPGQGLGYTF

V: TRBV28
J: TRBJ1-2
size: -
D: TRBD1
DNA: TGTGCCAGCAGTGAGGGACAGGGCTTTGGCTACACCTTC
CDR3: CASSEGQGFGYTF

V: TRBV29-1
J: TRBJ1-3
size: -
D: -
DNA: TGCAGCGTGGGGGAGACAGGTTCTGGAAACACCATATATTTT
CDR3: CSVGETGSGNTIYF

V: TRBV2
J: TRBJ1-4
size: -
D: -
DNA: TGTGCCAGCAGTACGGGACAATCCGCAACTAATGAAAAACTGTTTTTT
CDR3: CASSTGQSATNEKLFF

V: TRBV29-1
J: TRBJ2-7
size: -
D: -
DNA: TGCAGCGTCGACGGGGACTACGAGCAGTACTTC
CDR3: CSVDGDYEQYF

V: TRBV5-1
J: TRBJ1-4
size: -
D: TRBD1
DNA: TGCGCCAGCAGCCCCGGGACAGGGGGTCGAGAAAAACTGTTTTTT
CDR3: CASSPGTGGREKLFF

V: TRBV2
J: TRBJ1-5
size: -
D: TRBD1
DNA: TGTGCCAGCAGCCCGCAGACAGGGACCAATCAGCCCCAGCATTTT
CDR3: CASSPQTGTNQPQHF

V: TRBV6-6
J: TRBJ2-7
size: -
D: -
DNA: TGTGCCAGCAGTTACTCGAGAGCCGCGGACTACGAGCAGTACTTC
CDR3: CASSYSRAADYEQYF

V: TRBV7-2
J: TRBJ1-5
size: few
D: -
DNA: TGTGCCAGCAGCCCAGCGGGGTATAATCAGCCCCAGCATTTT
CDR3: CASSPAGYNQPQHF

V: TRBV19
J: TRBJ1-2
size: -
D: -
DNA: TGTGCCAGTAGCTCGACGGGGGGCTACACCTTC
CDR3: CASSSTGGYTF

V: TRBV7-8
J: TRBJ1-4
size: -
D: TRBD1
DNA: TGTGCCAGCAGCTTCAACAGGGGAAGGGAAGAAAAACTGTTTTTT
CDR3: CASSFNRGREEKLFF

V: TRBV28
J: TRBJ1-2
size: -
D: -
DNA: TGTGCCAGCAGTTTCGGTAGTTTTTATGGCTACACCTTC
CDR3: CASSFGSFYGYTF

V: TRBV28
J: TRBJ2-1
size: -
D: TRBD2
DNA: TGTGCCAGCAGCTACCTTACCGGACTAGCGGCGTTAAACAATGAGCAGTTCTTC
CDR3: CASSYLTGLAALNNEQFF

V: TRBV7-2
J: TRBJ2-3
size: -
D: -
DNA: TGTGCCAGCAGCTTAGGGGCGGGGTCGGGCACAGATACGCAGTATTTT
CDR3: CASSLGAGSGTDTQYF

V: TRBV2
J: TRBJ1-6
size: -
D: -
DNA: TGTGCCAGCAGCCTTGAACAGGGTCGCAATTCACCCCTCCACTTT
CDR3: CASSLEQGRNSPLHF

V: TRBV7-6
J: TRBJ2-1
size: once
D: -
DNA: TGTGCCAGCAGCCTCCCCGGGGGTGAGCAGTTCTTC
CDR3: CASSLPGGEQFF

V: TRBV5-6
J: TRBJ2-7
size: -
D: -
DNA: TGTGCCAGCAGCCGGGACTTCACCTACGAGCAGTACTTC
CDR3: CASSRDFTYEQYF

V: TRBV5-4
J: TRBJ2-3
size: once
D: TRBD2
DNA: TGTGCCAGCAGCTTGCTCGGCGGGGGTGGAGATACGCAGTATTTT
CDR3: CASSLLGGGGDTQYF

V: TRBV5-1
J: TRBJ2-7
size: -
D: TRBD2
DNA: TGCGCCAGCAGCATACTAGCGGGAGGGTCCTACGAGCAGTACTTC
CDR3: CASSILAGGSYEQYF

V: TRBV5-6
J: TRBJ2-3
size: -
D: -
DNA: TGTGCCAGCAGGGGGGGTTCGACAGATACGCAGTATTTT
CDR3: CASRGGSTDTQYF

V: TRBV4-2
J: TRBJ2-6
size: many
D: TRBD2
DNA: TGTGCCAGCAGCCAAGATTGGGCGGGGGGAAGCTCTGGGGCCAACGTCCTGACTTTC
CDR3: CASSQDWAGGSSGANVLTF

V: TRBV7-2
J: TRBJ2-7
size: -
D: TRBD2
DNA: TGTGCCAGCAGCTTAGCAAGGGCTAGCGGGAGTTACGAGCAGTACTTC
CDR3: CASSLARASGSYEQYF

V: TRBV30
J: TRBJ2-1
size: -
D: TRBD2
DNA: TGTGCCTGGAGTGGAAGACTTAGCGGGGGCTCCTACAATGAGCAGTTCTTC
CDR3: CAWSGRLSGGSYNEQFF

V: TRBV5-1
J: TRBJ2-7
size: -
D: TRBD1
DNA: TGCGCCAGCAGCCGGATCGGACAGGGGGCGTACGAGCAGTACTTC
CDR3: CASSRIGQGAYEQYF

V: TRBV4-3
J: TRBJ1-4
size: few
D: TRBD1
DNA: TGCGCCAGCAGCCAAGGGGGGGCAGGGGGTGTTGAAAAACTGTTTTTT
CDR3: CASSQGGAGGVEKLFF

V: TRBV28
J: TRBJ1-6
size: -
D: TRBD1
DNA: TGTGCCAGCAACCCCGGGACAGACCATTCACCCCTCCACTTT
CDR3: CASNPGTDHSPLHF

V: TRBV11-2
J: TRBJ2-1
size: -
D: -
DNA: TGTGCCAGCAGCTTAATGGCAGGCGATGAGCAGTTCTTC
CDR3: CASSLMAGDEQFF

V: TRBV7-9
J: TRBJ2-5
size: -
D: TRBD1
DNA: TGTGCCAGCAGCTTAGGGACAGGGGGACAAGAGACCCAGTACTTC
CDR3: CASSLGTGGQETQYF

V: TRBV28
J: TRBJ2-7
size: once
D: -
DNA: TGTGCCAGCAGTTTACGGGGTCACTACGAGCAGTACTTC
CDR3: CASSLRGHYEQYF

V: TRBV11-1
J: TRBJ1-1
size: once
D: -
DNA: TGTGCCAGCAGCTTATTTTCAGAAAACACTGAAGCTTTCTTT
CDR3: CASSLFSENTEAFF

V: TRBV7-2
J: TRBJ2-2
size: once
D: -
DNA: TGTGCCAGCAGCATGGGACACGTGTTCACCGGGGAGCTGTTTTTT
CDR3: CASSMGHVFTGELFF